This TCR beta chain was sequenced during a study of blood T cells in healthy people across ages. In each sample, at least 6 million PBMCs were isolated. Primers used in a second PCR of roughly 7 to 12 cycles were a sample-barcoded 5' primer and a J-beta primer mix. Each TCR beta cDNA got a 12-nucleotide random molecular identifier. In TCRdb, the 5' RACE reads were re-called with MiXCR into one record per CDR3 protein. Among hundreds of thousands of distinct CDR3 sequences listed, more than 50% were seen once. This CDR3 contains 13 residues. Germline V CDR1 and CDR2: SGHRS, YFSETQ. Trimming took 4 bases from V and 1 from J, leaving 8 bases between them.

The chain couples TRBV5-1 to TRBJ1-2; D is ambiguous. This clonotype was sampled from a man aged 40-50 years in good health. Sequences were obtained from blood. CDR3: CASSDDVNYGYTF. The CDR3 DNA reads TGCGCCAGCAGCGATGATGTTAACTATGGCTACACCTTC.